These 16 T cell receptor beta chains share one sample of origin, sequenced in a study of T-cell reconstitution after alpha-beta-depleted transplantation in children. TCRbeta library preparation incorporated unique molecular identifiers. From the PCR reads, TCRdb called clonotypes with MiXCR, one entry per CDR3 protein. The sample lists hundreds of thousands of distinct CDR3 sequences; roughly 14% were seen once. Sequencing was performed on PBMCs, taken before TCRalphabeta/CD19-depleted stem cell transplant. The receptors were sampled from a girl between 2 and 10 years old with congenital amegakaryocytic thrombocytopenia, due to receive a stem cell transplant.

This clonotype was picked up many times. The gene calls are TRBV5-1 and TRBJ2-2; D assignment may be TRBD1 or TRBD2 (6 bases each). The CDR3 spans 16 residues. Germline CDR1 reads SGHRS; CDR2 reads YFSETQ. V lost 3 bases to trimming and J lost 1 base, with 13 bases between them. CDR3 sequence (DNA): TGCGCCAGCAGCTGGGCCGGGGGACAGAACACCGGGGAGCTGTTTTTT. This gives the protein CASSWAGGQNTGELFF. Complete variable domain (other parts from reference TRBV5-1 and TRBJ2-2): KAGVTQTPRYLIKTRGQQVTLSCSPISGHRSVSWYQQTPGQGLQFLFEYFSETQRNKGNFPGRFSGRQFSNSRSEMNVSTLELGDSALYLCASSWAGGQNTGELFFGEGSRLTVL.

V usage is TRBV5-1 and J usage is TRBJ2-3; 7 nucleotides agree with TRBD2. The J segment lost 4 bases and the V segment lost 0 bases, leaving 11 bases of the junction unmatched. The CDR3 length is 17 residues. Germline V gene lookup returns CDR1 SGHRS and CDR2 YFSETQ. This CDR3 is CASSLVVLAANPDTQYF. The CDR3 DNA reads TGCGCCAGCAGCTTGGTAGTTCTAGCGGCTAATCCAGATACGCAGTATTTT.

The chain joins TRBV11-1 to TRBJ2-7, with a tentative D call TRBD2 (5 bases). In germline, CDR1 is SGHAT, CDR2 FQDESV (reference sequence). This CDR3 comprises 15 residues. V was trimmed by 2 bases and J by 5 bases, leaving 16 bases between them. The CDR3 region is CASSLSLGVRNEQYF. DNA for the CDR3: TGTGCCAGCAGCTTAAGTTTGGGAGTTAGGAACGAGCAGTACTTC.

There are many counts of this clonotype. The V and J genes are TRBV28 and TRBJ2-7; 11 positions match TRBD1. Looked up from germline, CDR1 is MDHEN and CDR2 is SYDVKM. This CDR3 has 15 residues. V trimming: 3 bases; J trimming: 2 bases; junction bases outside the gene matches: 3. The CDR3 reads CASSFPGQGAYEQYF. DNA of the CDR3: TGTGCCAGCAGTTTTCCGGGACAGGGGGCCTACGAGCAGTACTTC.

This clonotype has only a few counts. The CDR3 coding sequence is TGCAGTGCTAGAGATGGGGTGGCGAGTCGGAGCTCCTACAATGAGCAGTTCTTC. Translating gives CSARDGVASRSSYNEQFF. J is TRBJ2-1 and V is TRBV20-1; D not resolved. The CDR3 has 18 residues. Germline loops: CDR1 DFQATT, CDR2 SNEGSKA (reference sequence). Trimming pared 0 bases from V and 0 bases from J, leaving 18 bases between.

The chain is built from TRBV20-1 and TRBJ2-7, with D tentatively TRBD1 (6 bases). Per the germline V gene, CDR1 is DFQATT and CDR2 is SNEGSKA (reference sequence). This CDR3 has 13 amino acids. Between the trimmed V and J ends, which lost 5 bases and 5 bases, there was a span of 16 bases. The CDR3 coding sequence is TGCAGTGCTCACAGACAGGCTTACGACGAGCAGTACTTC. Translation gives CSAHRQAYDEQYF.

This clonotype was counted many times. This sequence joins TRBV19 and TRBJ2-3; weak D call: TRBD2 (5 bases). CDR1 is LNHDA, CDR2 SQIVND, per germline (reference sequence). This CDR3 is built from 14 residues. The V gene lost 1 base and the J gene lost 5 bases, with 10 bases spanning the gap. In DNA form, the CDR3 reads TGTGCCAGTAGTATAGGGGAGCCCGGAGATACGCAGTATTTT. Its protein is CASSIGEPGDTQYF.

The sample holds a few counts of this clonotype. V is TRBV30 and J is TRBJ1-2; 8 bases are a match to TRBD1. Germline V CDR1 and CDR2: GTSNPN, SVGIG (reference sequence). This CDR3 contains 16 residues. The CDR3, as DNA: TGTGCAGCCATAGGGACAGGTCATACCTTTAACTATGGCTACACCTTC. It codes for CAAIGTGHTFNYGYTF.

V is TRBV20-1 and J is TRBJ2-5; D is possibly TRBD2 (5 bases). This CDR3 is built from 14 residues. CDR1 and CDR2 from the germline V gene are DFQATT and SNEGSKA (reference sequence). The V gene lost 8 bases and the J gene lost 9 bases, with 25 bases spanning the gap. CDR3 in amino acids: CSLPEEALDGAQYF. DNA for the CDR3: TGCAGTTTGCCCGAAGAAGCCCTAGACGGGGCCCAGTACTTC.

This clonotype appeared many times. CDR3 in DNA: TGCAGTGCTAGAGAGGGGACAGGGGATGCCGATACGCAGTATTTT. It specifies CSAREGTGDADTQYF. The rearrangement joins TRBV20-1 to TRBJ2-3; 10 positions match TRBD1. Trimming at V came to 0 bases and at J to 6 bases, leaving 6 bases not matched to a gene. This CDR3 has 15 amino acids. CDR1 is DFQATT, CDR2 SNEGSKA, per germline (reference sequence).

This clonotype was seen a few times. This chain links TRBV5-1 with TRBJ2-7, with 11 bases matching TRBD2. The CDR3 totals 16 residues. The germline V gene encodes CDR1 SGHRS and CDR2 YFSETQ. V was clipped by 1 base and J by 4 bases; unmatched bases: 7. The CDR3 protein is CASSLSRLAGTYEQYF. In DNA form, the CDR3 reads TGCGCCAGCAGCTTGTCCCGACTAGCGGGGACTTACGAGCAGTACTTC.

This chain joins TRBV5-5 and TRBJ2-2, with D possibly TRBD1 on 5 matching bases. The CDR3 spans 15 residues. Trimming stripped 2 bases from V and 2 bases from J, with 10 bases between. CDR1 and CDR2 from the germline V gene are SGHKS and YYEKEE (reference sequence). Here the CDR3 DNA reads TGTGCCAGCAGCTTTCAGGGCGCTAACACCGGGGAGCTGTTTTTT. It translates to CASSFQGANTGELFF.

The rearrangement links TRBV20-1 to TRBJ1-2; maybe TRBD1 (5 bases). Germline CDR1 reads DFQATT; CDR2 reads SNEGSKA (reference sequence). There are 14 residues in the CDR3. Trimming pared 2 bases from V and 2 bases from J, leaving 12 bases between. The CDR3 is CSARSRDLNYGYTF. The CDR3 bases are TGCAGTGCTAGATCTCGGGACCTAAACTATGGCTACACCTTC.

This clonotype has ten or more counts. The chain couples TRBV29-1 to TRBJ2-3, with D perhaps TRBD1 (5 bases). The germline gives CDR1 SQVTM, CDR2 ANQGSEA. The V and J ends lost 4 bases and 7 bases respectively, with 21 bases between them. The CDR3 sequence is 15 residues long. The CDR3 protein is CSVVGTGAVLNTQYF. The CDR3 bases are TGCAGCGTTGTGGGAACAGGAGCCGTCTTAAATACGCAGTATTTT.

This clonotype was detected ten times or more. This chain links TRBV27 with TRBJ2-1, with 7 bases that match TRBD2. Germline lookup yields CDR1 MNHEY and CDR2 SMNVEV (reference sequence). This CDR3 contains 16 residues. V was clipped by 5 bases and J by 9 bases; unmatched bases: 16. CDR3 amino acids: CASSPPLGRWEGEQFF. The CDR3 nucleotides are TGTGCCAGCAGTCCCCCCCTGGGACGTTGGGAGGGTGAGCAGTTCTTC.

This clonotype showed up many times. This chain joins TRBV7-9 and TRBJ2-3; D not certain. Germline CDR1 reads SEHNR; CDR2 reads FQNEAQ (reference sequence). The V gene lost 1 base and the J gene lost 4 bases, with 9 bases spanning the gap. The CDR3 consists of 14 residues. The CDR3 protein is CASSLGFGADTQYF. CDR3 in DNA: TGTGCCAGCAGCTTAGGGTTTGGCGCAGATACGCAGTATTTT.